A single sample gave rise to the 17 T cell receptor beta chains below, sequenced in a study of cytotoxic CD8 clonotypes in ibrutinib-treated CLL. Method: immunoSEQ multiplex PCR; TCRdb's copy keeps in-frame clones and lacks some. The sample records some 29,000 clones, 76% being singletons. The material was PBMCs, obtained after 36 months of ibrutinib treatment. Receptors were obtained from a human donor with chronic lymphocytic leukemia.

This sequence joins TRBV5-6 and TRBJ2-1; tentatively, D is TRBD1 or TRBD2 (5 bases each). Germline assignment: CDR1 SGHDT and CDR2 YYEEEE. The V gene lost 4 bases and the J gene lost 10 bases, with 15 bases spanning the gap. CDR3 length equals 13 residues. CDR3 nucleotides: TGTGCCAGCAGCGCTGGTGGGGGATCCGAGCAGTTCTTC. It translates to CASSAGGGSEQFF.

The V gene is TRBV11-2, the J gene TRBJ2-7, with D possibly being TRBD1 (6 bases). This CDR3 has 16 amino acids. Germline V CDR1 and CDR2: SGHAT, FQNNGV. Trimming left V 8 bases short and J 0 bases short, with 20 bases between. The CDR3 region is CASSIVGAAYSYEQYF. CDR3 DNA: TGTGCCAGCTCGATTGTGGGGGCGGCCTACTCCTACGAGCAGTACTTC.

The J gene is TRBJ2-7, the V gene TRBV7-9, with D perhaps TRBD1 (6 bases). Germline CDR1 reads SEHNR; CDR2 reads FQNEAQ (reference sequence). Trimming removed 3 bases from V and 3 bases from J, with 18 bases in between. The CDR3 consists of 16 residues. CDR3 DNA: TGTGCCAGCAGCTTGGACACAGGGCAAGGGGTCTACGAGCAGTACTTC. This codes for CASSLDTGQGVYEQYF.

This chain joins TRBV27 and TRBJ2-1; D perhaps matches TRBD2 (5 bases). There are 16 residues in the CDR3. The germline gives CDR1 MNHEY, CDR2 SMNVEV (reference sequence). V shed 5 bases and J shed 7 bases, with 21 bases lying between them. The CDR3 sequence is CASSHSDYLGFNEQFF. CDR3 sequence (DNA): TGTGCCAGCAGTCACAGCGACTATTTGGGTTTTAATGAGCAGTTCTTC.

J is TRBJ1-1 and V is TRBV4-1, with a weak D call TRBD1 (6 bases). Germline V CDR1 and CDR2: MGHRA, YSYEKL. This CDR3 is 18 amino acids long. V lost 0 bases and J 1 base, leaving 18 bases between the germline ends. DNA of the CDR3: TGCGCCAGCAGCCAAGATATAAGGGTACAGGGCAGGAACACTGAAGCTTTCTTT. Its translation: CASSQDIRVQGRNTEAFF.

The genes are TRBV4-1 and TRBJ1-2; TRBD1 matches at 10 bases. CDR1 MGHRA and CDR2 YSYEKL come from the germline V gene. Losses at the gene ends were 4 bases for V and 1 base for J; bases not matched to a gene: 3. The CDR3 covers 15 residues. The CDR3 DNA reads TGCGCCAGCAGCCCGGACAGGGGGAGTAACTATGGCTACACCTTC. Its translation: CASSPDRGSNYGYTF.

This clone occurred a few times. This sequence joins TRBV5-1 and TRBJ1-2; D is uncertain. The CDR3 loop spans 14 amino acids. Germline V gene data show CDR1 as SGHRS and CDR2 as YFSETQ. V was pared by 0 bases and J by 6 bases, with 12 bases between. The CDR3 DNA follows: TGCGCCAGCAGCTTGGTGATAGGAGGAGATGGCTACACCTTC. Translation: CASSLVIGGDGYTF.

The chain uses TRBV6-5 and TRBJ1-2, with D tentatively TRBD1 (5 bases). This CDR3 region has 13 residues. Germline CDR1 reads MNHEY; CDR2 reads SVGAGI. The V gene lost 6 bases and the J gene lost 7 bases, with 15 bases spanning the gap. In DNA form, the CDR3 reads TGTGCCAGCAGCCTCGGGGGTTTTGGTGGCTACACCTTC. Translating it yields CASSLGGFGGYTF.

This chain links TRBV7-9 with TRBJ1-2; D unclear. V was clipped by 0 bases and J by 2 bases, with 10 bases between them. The CDR3 is 15 residues long. The germline V gene has CDR1 SEHNR and CDR2 FQNEAQ (reference sequence). In nucleotides, the CDR3 is TGTGCCAGCAGCTTAGCGCGAGTAAAGAACTATGGCTACACCTTC. Its protein product is CASSLARVKNYGYTF.

This clone was seen only a few times. This rearrangement joins TRBV29-1 to TRBJ1-1; D gene unclear. CDR1 SQVTM and CDR2 ANQGSEA come from the germline V gene. This CDR3 is 13 amino acids long. Trimming removed 5 bases from V and 1 base from J, with 11 bases in between. CDR3 sequence: CSVNNVGNTEAFF. CDR3 nucleotide sequence: TGCAGCGTTAACAATGTGGGGAACACTGAAGCTTTCTTT.

This sequence joins TRBV11-2 and TRBJ1-2; D call uncertain. V was cut by 0 bases and J by 0 bases, with 8 bases left in between. Germline CDR1 and CDR2: SGHAT and FQNNGV. This CDR3 spans 15 amino acids. CDR3 sequence reads: CASSLDLGTNYGYTF. In DNA form, the CDR3 reads TGTGCCAGCAGCTTAGATCTGGGGACTAACTATGGCTACACCTTC.

The gene calls are TRBV15 and TRBJ1-1; 7 nucleotides match TRBD1. Germline lookup yields CDR1 LNHNV and CDR2 YYDKDF (reference sequence). There are 16 residues in the CDR3. The ends lost 1 base at V and 0 bases at J; junction bases unmatched: 5. CDR3 in amino acids: CATSRAPQGMNTEAFF. In DNA form, the CDR3 reads TGTGCCACCAGCAGAGCCCCACAGGGGATGAACACTGAAGCTTTCTTT.

This chain joins TRBV27 and TRBJ2-7; tentative D call: TRBD1 (8 bases). The germline V gene has CDR1 MNHEY and CDR2 SMNVEV (reference sequence). V was shortened by 6 bases and J by 1 base, with 16 bases between the two germline ends. The CDR3 loop spans 15 amino acids. Here the CDR3 reads CASRRNRGGSYEQYF. CDR3 nucleotides: TGTGCCAGCAGACGTAACAGGGGGGGTTCCTACGAGCAGTACTTC.

The V call is TRBV6-5, the J call TRBJ1-3; a possible D gene is TRBD1 (5 bases). This CDR3 spans 14 amino acids. Deletions cut 4 bases from V and 0 bases from J, with 7 bases between. The germline V gene has CDR1 MNHEY and CDR2 SVGAGI. Written as DNA, the CDR3 is TGTGCCAGCAGTTGGACAATCTCTGGAAACACCATATATTTT. As protein: CASSWTISGNTIYF.

This chain joins TRBV10-3 and TRBJ1-2; 8 bases are shared with TRBD1. Unmatched junction bases numbered 10, after V lost 3 bases and J lost 1 base. The CDR3 length is 17 residues. The germline gives CDR1 ENHRY, CDR2 SYGVKD. The CDR3 DNA is TGTGCCATCAGTGATGGGGACAGGCGACCAAGTAACTATGGCTACACCTTC. Its protein is CAISDGDRRPSNYGYTF.

V gene TRBV4-1 combines with J gene TRBJ2-1, with 15 bases identical to TRBD2. The CDR3 extends over 16 amino acids. V shed 0 bases and J 8 bases; nucleotides not matched to a gene: 2. Germline CDR1 reads MGHRA; CDR2 reads YSYEKL. CDR3 protein: CASSQDRTSGGDEQFF. CDR3 bases: TGCGCCAGCAGCCAAGATAGGACTAGCGGGGGGGATGAGCAGTTCTTC.

The chain uses TRBV7-6 and TRBJ2-7, with D uncertain. The V end lost 3 bases, the J end lost 3 bases, and 9 bases lay between the germline ends. The CDR3 has 13 residues. CDR1 is SGHVS and CDR2 is FNYEAQ in the germline V gene. The CDR3 nucleotides are TGTGCCAGCAGCTTGGGTCGTGACTACGAGCAGTACTTC. Its protein product is CASSLGRDYEQYF.